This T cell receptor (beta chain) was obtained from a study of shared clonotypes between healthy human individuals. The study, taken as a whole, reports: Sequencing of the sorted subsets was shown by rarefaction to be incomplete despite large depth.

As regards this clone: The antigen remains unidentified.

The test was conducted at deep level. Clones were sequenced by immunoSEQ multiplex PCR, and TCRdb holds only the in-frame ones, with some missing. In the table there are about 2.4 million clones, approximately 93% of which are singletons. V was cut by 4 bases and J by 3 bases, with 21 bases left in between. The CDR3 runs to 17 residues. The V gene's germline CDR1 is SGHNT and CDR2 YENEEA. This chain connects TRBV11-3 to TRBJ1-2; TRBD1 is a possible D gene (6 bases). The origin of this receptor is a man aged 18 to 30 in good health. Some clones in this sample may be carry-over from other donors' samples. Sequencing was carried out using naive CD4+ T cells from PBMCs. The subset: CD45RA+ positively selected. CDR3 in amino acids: CASSSLTTGKHDYGYTF. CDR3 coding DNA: TGTGCCAGCAGCTCCCTCACCACAGGGAAGCACGACTATGGCTACACCTTC.